Below, 29 T cell receptor beta chains from the same sample are listed, as sequenced in a study of T cell responses to AZD1222 COVID-19 vaccine. The data were produced by immunoSEQ multiplex PCR, yet TCRdb's version contains in-frame clones alone and is incomplete. The table includes around 70,000 clones, 85% detected once. The material was peripheral blood, obtained on day 0 of AZD1222 vaccination. These receptors all stem from an adult in good health.

This rearrangement joins TRBV4-1 to TRBJ1-2; D unclear. Trimming took 0 bases from V and 2 from J, leaving 7 bases between them. The CDR3 contains 14 residues. The germline CDR1 and CDR2 sequences are MGHRA and YSYEKL. The CDR3 DNA reads TGCGCCAGCAGCCAAGAGTCAACCAACTATGGCTACACCTTC. It yields the protein CASSQESTNYGYTF.

The chain uses TRBV7-2 and TRBJ2-7, with TRBD1 matching over 8 bases. The germline V gene has CDR1 SGHTA and CDR2 FQGNSA. J lost 0 bases, V lost 1 base, and 8 bases had no gene match. CDR3 length: 17 amino acids. This CDR3 is CASSLVTGQGSSYEQYF. The CDR3 bases are TGTGCCAGCAGCTTAGTTACCGGACAGGGCAGCTCCTACGAGCAGTACTTC.

The chain couples TRBV6-5 to TRBJ1-4; the D gene is possibly TRBD1 (6 bases). V dropped 8 bases and J dropped 0 bases, with 10 bases sitting between them. This CDR3 has 14 residues. Germline V lookup: CDR1 MNHEY, CDR2 SVGAGI. Written as DNA, the CDR3 is TGTGCCAGCCATAGGACAGCAACTAATGAAAAACTGTTTTTT. Translation gives CASHRTATNEKLFF.

CDR3 sequence: CASSYSGSGRVQFF. CDR3 sequence (DNA): TGTGCCAGCAGTTACTCAGGTAGCGGGAGAGTTCAGTTCTTC. The chain carries TRBV6-2 or TRBV6-3 and TRBJ2-1, with 9 bases lining up with TRBD2. Trimming cost V 0 bases and J 13 bases; bases outside gene matches: 7. Germline CDR1 MNHEY, CDR2 SVGEGT. The CDR3 is made up of 14 amino acids.

The chain couples TRBV6-1 to TRBJ1-2; tentative D call: TRBD1 (5 bases). Germline V gene lookup returns CDR1 MNHNS and CDR2 SASEGT. The CDR3 length is 12 residues. V was clipped by 3 bases and J by 8 bases, with 10 bases between them. The CDR3 reads CASSDGGWGYTF. CDR3 in DNA: TGTGCCAGCAGTGACGGGGGTTGGGGCTACACCTTC.

This chain links TRBV10-3 with TRBJ1-3, with 9 nucleotides matching TRBD1. This CDR3 contains 14 residues. CDR1 ENHRY and CDR2 SYGVKD come from the germline V gene. The trim removed 8 bases at V and 3 bases at J, leaving 5 bases unmatched. CDR3 DNA: TGTGCCATCGCTTCGGACAGGGGTGGAAACACCATATATTTT. Translated: CAIASDRGGNTIYF.

This chain joins TRBV6-4 and TRBJ2-3, with D perhaps matching TRBD1 (5 bases). Germline V lookup: CDR1 MRHNA, CDR2 SNTAGT. The CDR3 covers 15 residues. V was shortened by 2 bases and J by 6 bases, with 15 bases between the two germline ends. The CDR3 DNA is TGTGCCAGCAGTGACGGGGCCCTCCTCGGGGATACGCAGTATTTT. As protein: CASSDGALLGDTQYF.

The chain couples TRBV7-6 to TRBJ2-5, with 9 bases matching TRBD2. With 6 bases clipped from V and 3 bases from J, the junction kept 8 bases outside the gene matches. CDR1 is SGHVS and CDR2 is FNYEAQ in the germline V gene. The CDR3 sequence is 15 residues long. CDR3 DNA: TGTGCCAGCAGTTTGGCCTTAGCGGGGGAAGAGACCCAGTACTTC. This sequence encodes CASSLALAGEETQYF.

The CDR3 reads CASSSRTGNQPQHF. The CDR3 DNA reads as TGTGCCAGCAGCTCCCGGACAGGCAATCAGCCCCAGCATTTT. The chain is built from TRBV5-8 and TRBJ1-5; possible D gene TRBD1, 6 bases. The CDR3 is 14 amino acids. Trimming shortened V by 3 bases and J by 2 bases, and 9 bases separated the two germline ends. Germline assignment: CDR1 SGHTS and CDR2 YDEGEE.

This clone was counted only a few times. V gene TRBV19 combines with J gene TRBJ2-2; D uncertain. Germline V lookup: CDR1 LNHDA, CDR2 SQIVND (reference sequence). Trimming removed 1 base from V and 9 bases from J, with 6 bases in between. This CDR3 is 12 amino acids long. The CDR3 spells CASSIGLRELFF. The CDR3 DNA reads as TGTGCCAGTAGTATAGGCCTCCGGGAGCTGTTTTTT.

The rearrangement uses TRBV10-3 and TRBJ2-1, with TRBD2 matching 8 bases. This CDR3 contains 18 residues. With 0 bases clipped from V and 8 bases from J, the junction kept 15 bases outside the gene matches. The V gene's germline CDR1 is ENHRY and CDR2 SYGVKD. Here the CDR3 reads CAISESTIPGGPGYEQFF. For the CDR3, the DNA is TGTGCCATCAGTGAGTCGACAATTCCGGGGGGGCCAGGCTATGAGCAGTTCTTC.

V usage is TRBV6-5 and J usage is TRBJ2-1, with D possibly called TRBD1 or TRBD2 (5 bases each). This CDR3 is 15 amino acids long. Trimming left V 6 bases short and J 0 bases short, with 12 bases between. The germline CDR1 and CDR2 sequences are MNHEY and SVGAGI. CDR3 sequence (DNA): TGTGCCAGCAGATGGGACCCCTTCTCCTACAATGAGCAGTTCTTC. Amino acids: CASRWDPFSYNEQFF.

The V gene is TRBV29-1, the J gene TRBJ1-1; D call uncertain. V shed 5 bases and J shed 3 bases, with 13 bases lying between them. The CDR3 is made up of 13 amino acids. Germline V CDR1 and CDR2: SQVTM, ANQGSEA. The CDR3 loop reads CSVREGPDTEAFF. CDR3 bases: TGCAGCGTTCGGGAGGGCCCGGACACTGAAGCTTTCTTT.

V is TRBV5-1 and J is TRBJ2-3; TRBD2 is a possible D gene (5 bases). This CDR3 is built from 17 residues. The V end lost 0 bases, the J end lost 6 bases, and 20 bases lay between the germline ends. Germline V gene sequence: CDR1 SGHRS, CDR2 YFSETQ. The DNA for the CDR3 is TGCGCCAGCAGCTTGGCCGGGAACTGGGGTCACGCTGATACGCAGTATTTT. This translates into CASSLAGNWGHADTQYF.

This clone has only one observation. This chain uses TRBV19 with TRBJ1-4; the match to TRBD1 covers 9 bases. CDR1 LNHDA and CDR2 SQIVND come from the germline V gene (reference sequence). The V gene end was trimmed by 1 base and the J gene end by 7 bases; junction bases not matched to a gene: 4. The CDR3 has 15 residues. CDR3 sequence: CASSIGGQGSEKLFF. The CDR3 nucleotides are TGTGCCAGTAGTATAGGCGGACAGGGGAGTGAAAAACTGTTTTTT.

The chain uses TRBV27 and TRBJ1-5, with D possibly being TRBD1 (5 bases). This CDR3 contains 14 residues. Trimming cost V 2 bases and J 5 bases, with 10 bases left between them. From germline, CDR1 is MNHEY and CDR2 SMNVEV (reference sequence). CDR3 bases: TGTGCCAGCAGTTTACAGGCGGGGGATCAGCCCCAGCATTTT. This sequence encodes CASSLQAGDQPQHF.

The V gene is TRBV5-4, the J gene TRBJ2-2, with D perhaps TRBD2 (5 bases). Looked up from germline, CDR1 is SGHNT and CDR2 is YYREEE (reference sequence). This CDR3 is built from 14 residues. V was trimmed by 4 bases and J by 8 bases, leaving 15 bases between them. The CDR3 reads CASSRRGGGGELFF. The DNA for the CDR3 is TGTGCCAGCAGCCGGCGCGGAGGTGGAGGGGAGCTGTTTTTT.

The chain is built from TRBV19 and TRBJ1-5; TRBD1 matches 9 bases. The CDR3 covers 15 residues. With 5 bases clipped from V and 6 bases from J, the junction kept 8 bases outside the gene matches. Germline-derived CDR1 and CDR2 are LNHDA and SQIVND (reference sequence). The CDR3 DNA follows: TGTGCCAGTAGTGTGGGACAGGGAGGGATTCAGCCCCAGCATTTT. Residues: CASSVGQGGIQPQHF.

The rearrangement uses TRBV5-1 and TRBJ2-1, with 14 bases fitting TRBD2. V trimming: 4 bases; J trimming: 1 base; junction bases outside the gene matches: 1. The germline CDR1 and CDR2 sequences are SGHRS and YFSETQ. The CDR3 extends over 16 amino acids. The CDR3 coding sequence is TGCGCCAGCAGCCGGACTAGCGGGGGGTCCTACAATGAGCAGTTCTTC. Protein sequence: CASSRTSGGSYNEQFF.

The chain recombines TRBV6-2 or TRBV6-3 with TRBJ1-2; 10 positions agree with TRBD1. Germline V gene sequence: CDR1 MNHEY, CDR2 SVGEGT. The CDR3 covers 14 residues. The trim removed 6 bases at V and 8 bases at J, leaving 9 bases unmatched. The CDR3 coding sequence is TGTGCCAGCAGACCTCACGGGACAGGGGAGGGCTACACCTTC. It is translated as CASRPHGTGEGYTF.

This chain links TRBV20-1 with TRBJ1-1, with D hard to call. With 3 bases removed from V and 0 bases from J, the gap between germline ends came to 17 bases. The CDR3 runs 16 residues. CDR1 is DFQATT, CDR2 SNEGSKA, per germline (reference sequence). The CDR3 bases are TGCAGTGCTAGTCGACCGGAGTTAAACATGAACACTGAAGCTTTCTTT. Protein product: CSASRPELNMNTEAFF.

This chain links TRBV11-3 with TRBJ1-1, with D maybe TRBD1 (6 bases). This CDR3 comprises 15 residues. The germline CDR1 and CDR2 sequences are SGHNT and YENEEA. V was cut by 5 bases and J by 0 bases, with 13 bases left in between. The CDR3: CASSPARGMNTEAFF. The CDR3 DNA reads as TGTGCCAGCAGCCCCGCGAGGGGGATGAACACTGAAGCTTTCTTT.

This sequence joins TRBV28 and TRBJ1-2; a possible D gene is TRBD1 (6 bases). CDR3 length: 15 amino acids. Trimming left V 2 bases short and J 8 bases short, with 18 bases between. Germline CDR1 and CDR2: MDHEN and SYDVKM. The CDR3 region is CASSLTVRGDWGYTF. CDR3 nucleotides: TGTGCCAGCAGTTTAACAGTCAGGGGTGATTGGGGCTACACCTTC.

The chain is built from TRBV27 and TRBJ1-1; weak D call: TRBD1 (5 bases). From germline, CDR1 is MNHEY and CDR2 SMNVEV (reference sequence). The CDR3 runs to 13 residues. Trimming pared 3 bases from V and 9 bases from J, leaving 14 bases between. The CDR3 reads CASSFQAGGKAFF. CDR3 nucleotide sequence: TGTGCCAGCAGTTTCCAGGCGGGGGGGAAAGCTTTCTTT.

This clone has just a few counts. The rearrangement links TRBV12-3 or TRBV12-4 to TRBJ2-5, with TRBD2 matching 7 bases. J gave up 5 bases and V 6 bases, and 6 bases lay outside the gene matches. This CDR3 has 13 amino acids. The CDR3, as DNA: TGTGCCAGCAGGGAGCGGGAAGGGGAGACCCAGTACTTC. Its protein product is CASREREGETQYF.

This clone was seen more than once but under ten times. The chain couples TRBV11-2 to TRBJ2-7; TRBD1 matches 8 bases. V lost 5 bases to trimming and J lost 3 bases; unmatched junction nucleotides: 3. CDR1 and CDR2 from the germline V gene are SGHAT and FQNNGV. The CDR3 runs 13 residues. The CDR3 sequence: CASSPGTGYEQYF. The CDR3 region has the DNA TGTGCCAGCAGCCCGGGGACAGGCTACGAGCAGTACTTC. Using reference TRBV11-2 and TRBJ2-7 for the parts outside the CDR3, the full variable domain is EAGVAQSPRYKIIEKRQSVAFWCNPISGHATLYWYQQILGQGPKLLIQFQNNGVVDDSQLPKDRFSAERLKGVDSTLKIQPAKLEDSAVYLCASSPGTGYEQYFGPGTRLTVT.

The chain uses TRBV2 and TRBJ1-1; D is undetermined. Trimming cost V 4 bases and J 3 bases, with 6 bases left between them. CDR3 length equals 12 residues. Germline V CDR1 and CDR2: SNHLY, FYNNEI. CDR3 nucleotides: TGTGCCAGCAGTGGACTGTACACTGAAGCTTTCTTT. The encoded protein is CASSGLYTEAFF.

In this sample, this clone turned up once. This chain joins TRBV5-1 and TRBJ2-4; the D is unclear. This CDR3 contains 15 residues. Germline assignment: CDR1 SGHRS and CDR2 YFSETQ. V lost 0 bases and J 7 bases, leaving 14 bases between the germline ends. The DNA of the CDR3 is TGCGCCAGCAGCTTGGAACTGGTTGGGCGGAACATTCAGTACTTC. Translated, it gives CASSLELVGRNIQYF.

The chain carries TRBV27 and TRBJ1-1; D may be TRBD1 (6 bases). With 6 bases removed from V and 3 bases from J, the gap between germline ends came to 23 bases. Germline values: CDR1 MNHEY, CDR2 SMNVEV (reference sequence). The CDR3 covers 17 residues. The CDR3 nucleotides are TGTGCCAGCAGCAGGGGACGGGGGAGTGGTGGGTACACTGAAGCTTTCTTT. Translated, it gives CASSRGRGSGGYTEAFF.